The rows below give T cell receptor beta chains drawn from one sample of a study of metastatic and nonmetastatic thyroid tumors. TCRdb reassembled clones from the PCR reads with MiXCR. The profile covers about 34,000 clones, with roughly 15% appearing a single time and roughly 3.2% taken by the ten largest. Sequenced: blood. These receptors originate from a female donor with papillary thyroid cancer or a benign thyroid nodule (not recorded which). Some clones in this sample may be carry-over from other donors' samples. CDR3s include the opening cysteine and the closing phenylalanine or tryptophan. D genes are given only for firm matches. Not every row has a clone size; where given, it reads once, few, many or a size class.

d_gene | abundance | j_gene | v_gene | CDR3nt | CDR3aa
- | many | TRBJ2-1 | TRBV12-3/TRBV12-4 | TGTGCCAGCAGGATGCGGAATGAGCAGTTCTTC | CASRMRNEQFF
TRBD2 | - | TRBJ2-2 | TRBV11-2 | TGTGCCAGCAGCTCACCTAGCGGGAAGAACACCGGGGAGCTGTTTTTT | CASSSPSGKNTGELFF
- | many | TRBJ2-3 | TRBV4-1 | TGCGCCAGCAGCTATTTGGGGGATACGCAGTATTTT | CASSYLGDTQYF
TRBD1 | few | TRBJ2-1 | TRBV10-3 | TGTGCCATCAGTGGACAGCAGGGCCGGGACAGGGGGCTTGCGCAGTTCTTC | CAISGQQGRDRGLAQFF
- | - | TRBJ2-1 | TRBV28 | TGTGCCAGTAGTACCAATGGACTATGCGAGGACAATGAGCAGTTCTTC | CASSTNGLCEDNEQFF
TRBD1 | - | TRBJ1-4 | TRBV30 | TGTGCCTGGAGTCGACAGGGTCTGTTTGAAAAACTGTTTTTT | CAWSRQGLFEKLFF
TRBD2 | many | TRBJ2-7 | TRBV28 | TGTGCCAGCAGGTCTTGGCGGGAGGACCAGTACTTC | CASRSWREDQYF
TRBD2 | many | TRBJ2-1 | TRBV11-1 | TGTGCCAGCAGGCCTGGTGTAGCGGGAGGAAGGGGCTACAATGAGCAGTTCTTC | CASRPGVAGGRGYNEQFF
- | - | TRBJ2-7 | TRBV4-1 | TGCGCCAGCAGCCCCCTCCTCTCCTACGAGCAGTACTTC | CASSPLLSYEQYF
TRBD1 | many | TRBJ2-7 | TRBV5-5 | TGTGCCAGCAGCAGGGACAGAGCCTACGAGCAGTACTTC | CASSRDRAYEQYF
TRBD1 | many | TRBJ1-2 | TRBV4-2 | TGTGCCAGCAGCCAAGGAATGACAGGGGGCCGTGGCTACACCTTC | CASSQGMTGGRGYTF
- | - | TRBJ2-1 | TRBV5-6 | TGTGCCAGTAGGTCTGGTTTGGGTGAGCAGTTCTTC | CASRSGLGEQFF
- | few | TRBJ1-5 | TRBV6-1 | TGTGCCAGCAAGAAAGGGGGATCCGGGCAGCCGCAGCATTTT | CASKKGGSGQPQHF
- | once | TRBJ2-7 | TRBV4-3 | TGCGCCAGCAGCCAAGGCCGGGTGAGCGAGCAGTACTTC | CASSQGRVSEQYF
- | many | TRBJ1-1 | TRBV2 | TGTGCCAGCAGCCTTTGGGCAGGGAACACTGAAGCTTTCTTT | CASSLWAGNTEAFF
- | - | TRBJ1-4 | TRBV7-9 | TGTGCCAGCAGCGCAGGCCACTCCAATGAAAAACTGTTTTTT | CASSAGHSNEKLFF
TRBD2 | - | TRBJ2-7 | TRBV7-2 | TGTGCCAGCAGCCAGACCGGGACTATCGTGGCGGAGCAGTACTTC | CASSQTGTIVAEQYF
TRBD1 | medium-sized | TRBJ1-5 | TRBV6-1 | TGTGCCAGCAGCCCCGGGGGCCAGGGGGGTCAGCCCCAGCATTTT | CASSPGGQGGQPQHF